This T cell receptor (beta chain) was obtained from a study of cytomegalovirus exposure and HLA in healthy donors. Study-wide results and limits: Many donors carried some public TCRs, although rarity characterized most TCR sequences. In a later analysis, at a false discovery rate of 0.05, 16,951 TCR beta sequences were associated with HLA alleles.

The PCR employed 60 Vbeta primers together with 13 Jbeta primers. The protocol was immunoSEQ multiplex PCR, while the TCRdb copy is restricted to in-frame clones and leaves out a portion. In the table there are 110,000 or so clones, over 60% of which are singletons. Regarding this clone: What it recognizes is unknown.

The CDR3 runs 15 residues. Germline CDR1 reads MNHNS; CDR2 reads SASEGT. Trimming took 3 bases from V and 4 from J; bases not matched to a gene: 6. Sample: PBMCs. The chain joins TRBV6-1 to TRBJ1-2; TRBD1 matches at 9 bases. The source is a man aged 18 to 30 in good health and CMV-seropositive. The CDR3 sequence is CASSDPPTGGYGYTF. The CDR3 DNA is TGTGCCAGCAGTGATCCGCCGACAGGGGGCTATGGCTACACCTTC.